This is a list of T cell receptor beta chains from one sample in a study of regulatory T cells in long-lasting Graves disease. TCRdb re-called the multiplex PCR reads through MiXCR, storing one row per CDR3 protein. The table records roughly 500,000 distinct CDR3 sequences, roughly 12% of them present only once. This same sample was also part of a study on T cells in Graves' hyperthyroidism and ophthalmopathy.

Sequenced here: peripheral blood mononuclear cells (PBMCs), sampled at new diagnosis, from a patient treated with antithyroid drugs. The receptors were sampled from a young man with Graves disease. The CDR3 runs from the conserved cysteine through the conserved F or W. Each record gives: J gene, D gene, clone size, V gene, CDR3 DNA, CDR3 protein. A D gene is named only where the DNA matches it firmly. Not all rows give a size; the values are once, few, many and, for expanded clones, a class.

>TRBJ1-2|TRBD1|-|TRBV29-1
TGCAGCGTAAGGACAGGGGCCCGCTATGGCTACACCTTC
CSVRTGARYGYTF
>TRBJ2-7|-|-|TRBV4-1
TGCGCCAGCAGCCAAAGGGTTAGTGGGTCGCTTTCCTACGAGCAGTACTTC
CASSQRVSGSLSYEQYF
>TRBJ2-7|-|few|TRBV24-1
TGTGCCACCAGTGATTTACAAAGCCGGGAGCAGTACTTC
CATSDLQSREQYF
>TRBJ2-7|-|many|TRBV10-3
TGTGCCTCAGCAGGGTCATCTAGCGAGGGGCAGTACTTC
CASAGSSSEGQYF
>TRBJ2-1|-|-|TRBV4-2
TGTGCCAGCAGACCTTGGGGTAATTACAATGAGCAGTTCTTC
CASRPWGNYNEQFF
>TRBJ1-5|-|-|TRBV7-3
TGTGCCAGCAGCTTAATAAGACCTGGGGGCAATCAGCCCCAGCATTTT
CASSLIRPGGNQPQHF
>TRBJ2-2|-|-|TRBV5-5
TGTGCCAGCAGCTTAGGCGGGTGGAATTTGCCGGGCACCGGGGAGCTGTTTTTT
CASSLGGWNLPGTGELFF
>TRBJ1-2|-|many|TRBV6-2/TRBV6-3
TGTGCCAGCAGAAGCCTACGGGGCCAGCTGTATGGCTACACCTTC
CASRSLRGQLYGYTF
>TRBJ1-5|-|-|TRBV6-2/TRBV6-3
TGTGCCAGTTCTAACTCGATTCAGCCCCAGCATTTT
CASSNSIQPQHF
>TRBJ1-6|TRBD1|few|TRBV20-1
TGCAGTGCTAGACGAAGGACAGGGGGAAATAATTCACCCCTCCACTTT
CSARRRTGGNNSPLHF
>TRBJ2-3|-|many|TRBV6-1
TGTGCCAGCAGCCCCAGGGTGCGGGACGAGGTGTCAGATACGCAGTATTTT
CASSPRVRDEVSDTQYF
>TRBJ2-7|TRBD2|few|TRBV5-6
TGTGCCAGCAGCTTCGCGGGAGTGCAATTCGAGCAGTACTTC
CASSFAGVQFEQYF
>TRBJ2-4|-|few|TRBV3-1
TGTGCCAGCAGCCCCCCCTTTGGTCCGCGCAAAAACATTCAGTACTTC
CASSPPFGPRKNIQYF
>TRBJ2-3|-|many|TRBV2
TGTGCCAGCAAGGGGATGAGGGGCACAGATACGCAGTATTTT
CASKGMRGTDTQYF
>TRBJ2-3|TRBD2|few|TRBV19
TGTGCCAGTAGTCAGCTAGCGGGAGGAGGAGATACGCGGTATTTT
CASSQLAGGGDTRYF
>TRBJ2-5|TRBD1|many|TRBV11-2
TGTGCCAGTCACAGGGGGGAGAGCGGTGTAGCAGAGACCCAGTACTTC
CASHRGESGVAETQYF
>TRBJ1-1|-|many|TRBV7-9
TGTGCCAGCAGCTTATACCCCCCTGGGACTGAAGCTTTCTTT
CASSLYPPGTEAFF
>TRBJ2-5|-|-|TRBV5-1
TGCGCCAGCAGCCGACTCTCCCAAGAGACCCAGTACTTC
CASSRLSQETQYF
>TRBJ2-3|TRBD2|-|TRBV2
TGTGCCAGCGCTAGCGGGGCGGATACGCAGTATTTT
CASASGADTQYF
>TRBJ2-6|TRBD1|few|TRBV2
TGTGCCAGCAGTCTTAGGACAGGGGGGCTCCCTGGGGCCAACGTCCTGACTTTC
CASSLRTGGLPGANVLTF
>TRBJ1-2|-|many|TRBV12-3/TRBV12-4
TGTGCCAGCATATCCCCGGGACAAAACTATGGCTACACCTTC
CASISPGQNYGYTF
>TRBJ2-1|TRBD2|many|TRBV11-2
TGTGCCAGCAGCTCCGGACTAGCGGGAGGTGTTGAGCAGTTCTTC
CASSSGLAGGVEQFF